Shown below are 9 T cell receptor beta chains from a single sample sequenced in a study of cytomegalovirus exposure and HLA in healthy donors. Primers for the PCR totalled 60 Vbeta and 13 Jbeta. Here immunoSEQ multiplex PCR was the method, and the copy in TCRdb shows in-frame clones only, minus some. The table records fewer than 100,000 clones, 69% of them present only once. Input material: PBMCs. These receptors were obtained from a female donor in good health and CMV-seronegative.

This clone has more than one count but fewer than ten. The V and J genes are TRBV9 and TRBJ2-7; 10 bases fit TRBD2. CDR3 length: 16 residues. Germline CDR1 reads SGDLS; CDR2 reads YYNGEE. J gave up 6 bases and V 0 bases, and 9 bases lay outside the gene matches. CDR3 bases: TGTGCCAGCAGCGTAGACCCTAGCGGGGGACCTTCCGAGCAGTACTTC. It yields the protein CASSVDPSGGPSEQYF. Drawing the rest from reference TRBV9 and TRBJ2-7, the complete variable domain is DSGVTQTPKHLITATGQRVTLRCSPRSGDLSVYWYQQSLDQGLQFLIQYYNGEERAKGNILERFSAQQFPDLHSELNLSSLELGDSALYFCASSVDPSGGPSEQYFGPGTRLTVT.

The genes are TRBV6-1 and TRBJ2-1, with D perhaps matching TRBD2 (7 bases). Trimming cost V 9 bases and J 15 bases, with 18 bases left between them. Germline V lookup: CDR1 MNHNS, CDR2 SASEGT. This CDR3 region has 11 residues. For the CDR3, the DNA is TGTGCCAGGGGGGCGGGCGGGAGTCGGTTCTTC. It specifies CARGAGGSRFF.

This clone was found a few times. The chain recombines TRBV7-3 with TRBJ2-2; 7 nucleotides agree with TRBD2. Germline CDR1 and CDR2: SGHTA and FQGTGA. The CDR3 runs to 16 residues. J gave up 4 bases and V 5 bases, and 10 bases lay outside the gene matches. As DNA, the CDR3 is TGTGCCAGCAGCGGGGGGGGGACTACTGTCACCGGGGAGCTGTTTTTT. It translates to CASSGGGTTVTGELFF.

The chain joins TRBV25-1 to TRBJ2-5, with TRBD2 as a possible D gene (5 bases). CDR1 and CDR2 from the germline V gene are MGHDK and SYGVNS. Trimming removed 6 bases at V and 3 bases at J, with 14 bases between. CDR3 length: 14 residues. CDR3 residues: CASSHPVGEETQYF. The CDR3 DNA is TGTGCCAGCAGCCACCCGGTCGGGGAAGAGACCCAGTACTTC.

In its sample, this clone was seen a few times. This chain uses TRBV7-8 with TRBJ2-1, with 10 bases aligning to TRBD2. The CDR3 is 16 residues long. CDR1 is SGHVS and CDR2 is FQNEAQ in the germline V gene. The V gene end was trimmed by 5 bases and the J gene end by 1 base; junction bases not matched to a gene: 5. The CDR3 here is CASSTSGRESYNEQFF. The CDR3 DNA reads TGTGCCAGCAGCACCAGCGGGAGGGAATCCTACAATGAGCAGTTCTTC.

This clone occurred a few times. This CDR3 reads CASRRGGASTDTQYF. The CDR3 nucleotides are TGTGCCAGCAGGAGGGGGGGGGCCAGCACAGATACGCAGTATTTT. The chain joins TRBV2 to TRBJ2-3; D perhaps matches TRBD2 (7 bases). Trimming removed 6 bases from V and 0 bases from J, with 13 bases in between. Germline V gene data show CDR1 as SNHLY and CDR2 as FYNNEI. CDR3 length: 15 amino acids.

The CDR3 reads CASSLYRDTDEQYF. The CDR3 DNA is TGCGCCAGCAGCCTCTACCGGGACACGGACGAGCAGTACTTC. The chain carries TRBV5-1 and TRBJ2-7, with a weak D call TRBD1 (6 bases). Germline CDR1 and CDR2: SGHRS and YFSETQ. V was pared by 4 bases and J by 5 bases, with 16 bases between. There are 14 residues in the CDR3.

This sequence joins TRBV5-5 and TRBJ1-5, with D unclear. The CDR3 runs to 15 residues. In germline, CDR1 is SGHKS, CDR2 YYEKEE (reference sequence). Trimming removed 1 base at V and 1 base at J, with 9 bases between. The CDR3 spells CASSLRVESNQPQHF. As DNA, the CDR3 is TGTGCCAGCAGCTTGAGAGTGGAGAGCAATCAGCCCCAGCATTTT. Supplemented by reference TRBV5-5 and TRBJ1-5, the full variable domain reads DAGVTQSPTHLIKTRGQQVTLRCSPISGHKSVSWYQQVLGQGPQFIFQYYEKEERGRGNFPDRFSARQFPNYSSELNVNALLLGDSALYLCASSLRVESNQPQHFGDGTRLSIL.

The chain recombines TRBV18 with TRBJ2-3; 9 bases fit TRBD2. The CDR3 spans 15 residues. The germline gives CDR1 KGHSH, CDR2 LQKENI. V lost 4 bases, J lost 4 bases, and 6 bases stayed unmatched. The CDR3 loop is CASSLSGSSADTQYF. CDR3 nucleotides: TGTGCCAGCTCACTTAGCGGGAGTAGCGCAGATACGCAGTATTTT.